A single sample gave rise to the 2 T cell receptor beta chains below, sequenced in a study of blood T cell repertoires in COVID-19. Sequenced by immunoSEQ multiplex PCR; TCRdb stores in-frame clones only, minus some. The data hold tens of thousands of clones, with approximately 90% observed a single time. The specimen was peripheral blood. The source is a man between 65 and 85 years old with acute or convalescent COVID-19.

The chain carries TRBV7-2 and TRBJ2-3; the D gene is possibly TRBD2 (7 bases). V was pared by 6 bases and J by 1 base, with 14 bases between. This CDR3 is built from 15 residues. CDR1 is SGHTA and CDR2 is FQGNSA in the germline V gene. The CDR3 loop reads CASSAGGHGTDTQYF. The CDR3 bases are TGTGCCAGCAGTGCCGGGGGGCACGGCACAGATACGCAGTATTTT.

The gene calls are TRBV7-2 and TRBJ2-3, with 9 bases matching TRBD2. The CDR3 is 15 amino acids. Germline CDR1 reads SGHTA; CDR2 reads FQGNSA. The trim removed 5 bases at V and 5 bases at J, leaving 8 bases unmatched. CDR3 protein: CASSRVAGAQDTQYF. CDR3 DNA: TGTGCCAGCAGCCGGGTAGCGGGAGCCCAAGATACGCAGTATTTT.